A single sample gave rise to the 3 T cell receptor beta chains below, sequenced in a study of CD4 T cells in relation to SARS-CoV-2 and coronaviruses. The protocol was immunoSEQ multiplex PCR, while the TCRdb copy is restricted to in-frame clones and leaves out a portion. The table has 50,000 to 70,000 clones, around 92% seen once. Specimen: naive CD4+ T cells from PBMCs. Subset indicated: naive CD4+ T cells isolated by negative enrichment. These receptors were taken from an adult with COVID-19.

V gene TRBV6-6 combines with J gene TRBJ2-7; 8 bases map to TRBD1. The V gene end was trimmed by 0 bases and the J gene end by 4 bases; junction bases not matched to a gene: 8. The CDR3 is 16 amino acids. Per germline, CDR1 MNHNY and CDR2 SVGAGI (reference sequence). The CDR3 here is CASSYSRDRLGYEQYF. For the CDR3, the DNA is TGTGCCAGCAGTTACTCGAGGGACAGGTTGGGGTACGAGCAGTACTTC.

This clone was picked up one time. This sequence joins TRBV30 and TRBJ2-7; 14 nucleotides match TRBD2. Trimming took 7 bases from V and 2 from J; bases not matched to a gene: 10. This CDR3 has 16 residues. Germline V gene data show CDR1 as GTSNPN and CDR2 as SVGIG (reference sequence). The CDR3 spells CAYRTSGRSRAYEQYF. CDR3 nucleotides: TGTGCCTATCGGACTAGCGGGAGGTCAAGGGCCTACGAGCAGTACTTC. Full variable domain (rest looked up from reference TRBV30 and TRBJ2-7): SQTIHQWPATLVQPVGSPLSLECTVEGTSNPNLYWYRQAAGRGLQLLFYSVGIGQISSEVPQNLSASRPQDRQFILSSKKLLLSDSGFYLCAYRTSGRSRAYEQYFGPGTRLTVT.

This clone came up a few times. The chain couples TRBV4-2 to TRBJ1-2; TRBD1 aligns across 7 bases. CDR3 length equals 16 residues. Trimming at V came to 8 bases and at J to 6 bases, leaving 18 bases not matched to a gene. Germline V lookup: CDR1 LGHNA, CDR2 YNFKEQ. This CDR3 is CASPTPRDSKRNGYTF. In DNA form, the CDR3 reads TGTGCCAGCCCCACACCCAGGGACAGCAAAAGAAATGGCTACACCTTC.